Listed here are 8 T cell receptor beta chains from one sample, sequenced in a study of cytomegalovirus exposure and HLA in healthy donors. Vbeta (60) and Jbeta (13) primers were used in the PCR. TCRdb's table, derived via immunoSEQ multiplex PCR, lists solely in-frame clones and lacks some. The table has 120,000 to 150,000 clones, about 80% seen once. Sample: PBMCs. These TCRs come from a middle-aged woman in good health and CMV-seropositive.

This chain connects TRBV5-1 to TRBJ1-3, with 10 bases fitting TRBD1. Germline V gene sequence: CDR1 SGHRS, CDR2 YFSETQ. The CDR3 is 15 amino acids. Trimming removed 6 bases from V and 1 base from J; junction bases left unmatched: 4. CDR3 region: CASKGTGVSGNTIYF. In DNA, the CDR3 is TGCGCCAGCAAAGGGACAGGGGTGTCTGGAAACACCATATATTTT.

CDR3 DNA: TGTGCCAGCTCACCTGTGACTAGCGGAGAAGAGACCCAGTACTTC. It codes for CASSPVTSGEETQYF. V is TRBV18 and J is TRBJ2-5; 9 bases align to TRBD2. CDR1 and CDR2 from the germline V gene are KGHSH and LQKENI. The CDR3 spans 15 residues. Losses at the gene ends were 3 bases for V and 3 bases for J; bases not matched to a gene: 5.

This chain connects TRBV15 to TRBJ2-1, with 8 bases identical to TRBD2. Germline trimming cut 6 bases from V and 0 bases from J; bases unmatched to any gene: 7. Germline CDR1 reads LNHNV; CDR2 reads YYDKDF (reference sequence). The CDR3 has 16 amino acids. This chain's CDR3 is CATSPKSGSSYNEQFF. Here the CDR3 DNA reads TGTGCCACCAGTCCGAAGAGCGGGAGCTCCTACAATGAGCAGTTCTTC.

The rearrangement joins TRBV7-8 to TRBJ2-7; D gene ambiguous. From germline, CDR1 is SGHVS and CDR2 FQNEAQ. This CDR3 has 15 residues. Trimming stripped 1 base from V and 5 bases from J, with 15 bases between. The CDR3 is CASSLGGPLSDEQYF. CDR3 nucleotide sequence: TGTGCCAGCAGCTTAGGAGGCCCGCTGAGCGACGAGCAGTACTTC.

The rearrangement uses TRBV5-1 and TRBJ2-5, with TRBD2 identical over 9 bases. The CDR3 has 14 amino acids. Germline values: CDR1 SGHRS, CDR2 YFSETQ. Losses at the gene ends were 4 bases for V and 4 bases for J; bases not matched to a gene: 5. The DNA of the CDR3 is TGCGCCAGCAGCCTTAGCGGGAGCTCAGAGACCCAGTACTTC. It yields the protein CASSLSGSSETQYF.

This clone was counted only a few times. The rearrangement links TRBV5-1 to TRBJ2-7; the D gene is possibly TRBD1 (5 bases). CDR3 length: 15 residues. V lost 1 base and J 6 bases, leaving 17 bases between the germline ends. Germline V gene lookup returns CDR1 SGHRS and CDR2 YFSETQ. Here the CDR3 reads CASSLRQGIYGEQYF. In nucleotides, the CDR3 is TGCGCCAGCAGCTTGAGGCAGGGAATTTACGGCGAGCAGTACTTC.

This chain uses TRBV14 with TRBJ2-1; 10 nucleotides agree with TRBD2. The V and J ends lost 2 bases and 10 bases, in that order; junction bases with no gene match: 8. The CDR3 has 15 amino acids. Germline V gene lookup returns CDR1 SGHDN and CDR2 FVKESK. CDR3 nucleotide sequence: TGTGCCAGCAGCCAACTAGCGGGAGTGGGCTCCGAGCAGTTCTTC. This translates into CASSQLAGVGSEQFF. The full variable domain, rest sourced from reference TRBV14 and TRBJ2-1, is EAGVTQFPSHSVIEKGQTVTLRCDPISGHDNLYWYRRVMGKEIKFLLHFVKESKQDESGMPNNRFLAERTGGTYSTLKVQPAELEDSGVYFCASSQLAGVGSEQFFGPGTRLTVL.

This clone was observed many times. The rearrangement links TRBV4-2 to TRBJ2-3; 8 positions agree with TRBD2. V lost 1 base to trimming and J lost 5 bases; unmatched junction nucleotides: 5. CDR1 is LGHNA and CDR2 is YNFKEQ in the germline V gene. The CDR3 has 15 residues. CDR3 residues: CASSQGAGAVDTQYF. The CDR3 nucleotides are TGTGCCAGCAGCCAAGGAGCGGGAGCGGTAGATACGCAGTATTTT.